The 28 T cell receptor beta chains below come from one sample, sequenced in a study of OX40 agonist ivuxolimab in advanced cancers. The repertoire was sequenced with immunoSEQ multiplex PCR; TCRdb's copy has only in-frame clones and lacks some. Of around 95,000 clones in the sample, approximately 90% were seen once. The sample in question was CD4+ or CD8+ T cells sorted from blood, obtained in a trial of the OX40 agonist ivuxolimab. These receptors were collected from an adult with an advanced solid tumor such as melanoma, head and neck, liver or kidney cancer.

The chain has TRBV6-6 and TRBJ2-7, with D perhaps matching TRBD2 (6 bases). CDR3 length: 16 residues. V lost 4 bases to trimming and J lost 3 bases, with 19 bases between them. Germline V gene lookup returns CDR1 MNHNY and CDR2 SVGAGI (reference sequence). CDR3: CASSSTRDSQRYEQYF. The CDR3 bases are TGTGCCAGCAGTTCGACCCGGGACTCACAACGCTACGAGCAGTACTTC.

For the CDR3, the DNA is TGTGCCAGCAGGGAGACTAGAATCACCGGGGAGCTGTTTTTT. Protein product: CASRETRITGELFF. The chain carries TRBV2 and TRBJ2-2; possibly TRBD2 for D (6 bases). The CDR3 runs 14 residues. CDR1 is SNHLY, CDR2 FYNNEI, per germline. The germline V and J ends were trimmed by 6 bases and 4 bases, with 12 bases remaining between them.

The V gene is TRBV10-3, the J gene TRBJ1-2; D possibly corresponds to TRBD1 (5 bases). V lost 6 bases and J 6 bases, leaving 14 bases between the germline ends. The CDR3 is 13 amino acids. From germline, CDR1 is ENHRY and CDR2 SYGVKD. The CDR3 DNA follows: TGTGCCATCAGGCCGGGGCCCCCGGATGGCTACACCTTC. As protein: CAIRPGPPDGYTF.

The chain carries TRBV27 and TRBJ2-5; 7 bases line up with TRBD2. Germline CDR1 is MNHEY and CDR2 is SMNVEV (reference sequence). This CDR3 comprises 11 residues. Trimming cost V 2 bases and J 12 bases; bases outside gene matches: 3. This CDR3 reads CASSLGGRKYF. Written as DNA, the CDR3 is TGTGCCAGCAGTTTAGGCGGGAGAAAGTACTTC.

The chain recombines TRBV18 with TRBJ2-3; 12 nucleotides line up with TRBD2. The CDR3 runs 16 residues. Trimming cost V 3 bases and J 5 bases; bases outside gene matches: 6. Germline-derived CDR1 and CDR2 are KGHSH and LQKENI. CDR3 region: CASSPVGLAGEDTQYF. CDR3 DNA: TGTGCCAGCTCACCCGTGGGACTAGCGGGTGAAGATACGCAGTATTTT.

V is TRBV11-2 and J is TRBJ2-7, with unresolved D. The length of the CDR3 is 12 residues. Deletions cut 4 bases from V and 2 bases from J, with 6 bases between. In germline, CDR1 is SGHAT, CDR2 FQNNGV. In DNA form, the CDR3 reads TGTGCCAGCAGCTCCAGGCCCTACGAGCAGTACTTC. It specifies CASSSRPYEQYF.

The chain joins TRBV14 to TRBJ1-2; D is perhaps TRBD1 (5 bases). Germline CDR1 SGHDN, CDR2 FVKESK. Trimming pared 4 bases from V and 8 bases from J, leaving 17 bases between. CDR3 length: 14 residues. The CDR3 loop reads CASSRGRWVDGYTF. The CDR3 DNA reads TGTGCCAGCAGCCGGGGACGGTGGGTGGACGGCTACACCTTC.

On this clone: A junction end diverges from the germline sequence, so it may reflect a read error. This sequence joins TRBV2 and TRBJ1-5; D perhaps matches TRBD1 (5 bases). CDR3 length equals 11 residues. Germline values: CDR1 SNHLY, CDR2 FYNNEI. CDR3 region: CASSEAGTEHF. The DNA for the CDR3 is TGTGCCAGCAGCGAAGCCGGGACCGAGCATTTT.

V gene TRBV27 combines with J gene TRBJ2-3; D is unclear. Per the germline V gene, CDR1 is MNHEY and CDR2 is SMNVEV (reference sequence). V was clipped by 3 bases and J by 4 bases, with 11 bases between them. CDR3 length equals 14 residues. The CDR3 nucleotides read TGTGCCAGCAGTTTGAACTATTTTCCAGATACGCAGTATTTT. Translating it yields CASSLNYFPDTQYF.

The J gene is TRBJ2-2, the V gene TRBV28; 7 bases map to TRBD1. Germline V gene data show CDR1 as MDHEN and CDR2 as SYDVKM. The CDR3 covers 14 residues. V dropped 4 bases and J dropped 7; count of bases not matched to a gene: 6. In nucleotides, the CDR3 is TGTGCCAGCAGTTCGACAGGGACGGTCGGGGAGCTGTTTTTT. Its protein product is CASSSTGTVGELFF.

V usage is TRBV19 and J usage is TRBJ2-3, with TRBD1 matching 12 bases. Germline V gene lookup returns CDR1 LNHDA and CDR2 SQIVND (reference sequence). V was clipped by 0 bases and J by 2 bases; unmatched bases: 9. The CDR3 has 19 amino acids. This CDR3 reads CASSIDHLGQGASTDTQYF. CDR3 nucleotides: TGTGCCAGTAGTATAGACCACCTGGGACAGGGGGCGTCCACAGATACGCAGTATTTT.

The V and J genes are TRBV5-6 and TRBJ1-6; weak D call: TRBD1 (6 bases). This CDR3 has 15 residues. The V and J ends lost 4 bases and 10 bases respectively, with 18 bases between them. CDR1 and CDR2 (germline): SGHDT, YYEEEE. CDR3 region: CASSLRRGGSSPLHF. As DNA, the CDR3 is TGTGCCAGCAGCCTCAGGCGGGGGGGCAGCTCACCCCTCCACTTT.

The chain uses TRBV5-1 and TRBJ2-5; D is unclear. The ends were cut back, 4 bases at V and 2 bases at J, with 12 bases in the middle. CDR1 SGHRS and CDR2 YFSETQ come from the germline V gene. This CDR3 spans 14 amino acids. In DNA, the CDR3 is TGCGCCAGCAGCCCCGTGGACGTGCAAGAGACCCAGTACTTC. Translation gives CASSPVDVQETQYF.

This clone was recorded only once. The chain recombines TRBV2 with TRBJ2-5; weak D call: TRBD2 (5 bases). CDR3 length equals 15 residues. CDR1 and CDR2 from the germline V gene are SNHLY and FYNNEI. The V end was cut by 0 bases, the J end by 5 bases, with 13 bases between. The CDR3 spells CASSEAVLRAETQYF. The CDR3 region has the DNA TGTGCCAGCAGTGAAGCGGTTCTGAGGGCGGAGACCCAGTACTTC.

The rearrangement uses TRBV5-1 and TRBJ2-1; 10 bases fit TRBD2. The CDR3 contains 13 residues. CDR1 is SGHRS, CDR2 YFSETQ, per germline. The V and J ends lost 7 bases and 7 bases, in that order; junction bases with no gene match: 5. The CDR3 region is CASSGLAVNEQFF. The CDR3 DNA reads as TGCGCCAGCTCAGGACTAGCGGTGAATGAGCAGTTCTTC.

The V gene is TRBV18, the J gene TRBJ1-4, with 7 nucleotides matching TRBD1. With V trimmed by 3 bases and J by 10 bases, 11 bases remained unmatched. Germline CDR1 is KGHSH and CDR2 is LQKENI. The CDR3 has 15 residues. The CDR3: CASSPQTGTEVKLFF. In DNA form, the CDR3 reads TGTGCCAGCTCACCTCAGACAGGGACCGAAGTAAAACTGTTTTTT.

This clone was counted a few times. The CDR3 DNA is TGTGCCAGCAGTGCCCTCACCGGAATCGGCTATGGCTACACCTTC. This gives the protein CASSALTGIGYGYTF. The chain recombines TRBV27 with TRBJ1-2; D is undetermined. Between the trimmed V and J ends, which lost 5 bases and 4 bases, there was a span of 17 bases. The CDR3 contains 15 residues. The germline gives CDR1 MNHEY, CDR2 SMNVEV (reference sequence).

The V call is TRBV27, the J call TRBJ2-7, with 7 bases identical to TRBD1. The ends lost 0 bases at V and 0 bases at J; junction bases unmatched: 2. CDR1 and CDR2 from the germline V gene are MNHEY and SMNVEV (reference sequence). This CDR3 has 15 amino acids. In DNA form, the CDR3 reads TGTGCCAGCAGTTTATCGGGACAGCTCTCCTACGAGCAGTACTTC. It is translated as CASSLSGQLSYEQYF.

The chain carries TRBV11-2 and TRBJ2-7, with D unresolved. This CDR3 has 13 amino acids. Trimming left V 6 bases short and J 6 bases short, with 15 bases between. The germline V gene has CDR1 SGHAT and CDR2 FQNNGV. CDR3 amino acids: CASSLRPPLEQYF. Written as DNA, the CDR3 is TGTGCCAGCAGTCTTCGGCCCCCCCTCGAGCAGTACTTC.

The chain carries TRBV5-1 and TRBJ1-2; D possibly corresponds to TRBD1 (5 bases). Trimming took off 4 bases at V and 6 bases at J, with 10 bases between the two ends. This CDR3 is built from 12 residues. Germline assignment: CDR1 SGHRS and CDR2 YFSETQ. Here the CDR3 DNA reads TGCGCCAGCAGCCCCGGACAAGATGGCTACACCTTC. This encodes CASSPGQDGYTF. Supplemented by reference TRBV5-1 and TRBJ1-2, the full variable domain reads KAGVTQTPRYLIKTRGQQVTLSCSPISGHRSVSWYQQTPGQGLQFLFEYFSETQRNKGNFPGRFSGRQFSNSRSEMNVSTLELGDSALYLCASSPGQDGYTFGSGTRLTVV.

This sequence joins TRBV7-2 and TRBJ2-7, with TRBD2 identical over 13 bases. The CDR3 is 18 amino acids. After removal of 0 bases from V and 8 bases from J, the junction contained 13 bases not matched to a gene. CDR1 and CDR2 (germline): SGHTA, FQGNSA. The CDR3 reads CASSLAPLAGGSSSKQYF. The DNA of the CDR3 is TGTGCCAGCAGCTTAGCGCCACTAGCGGGAGGGTCCTCCTCCAAGCAGTACTTC.

The CDR3 DNA sequence: TGCAGTGCCGCTTTCCGCAGGGAAGCTTTCTTT. Protein: CSAAFRREAFF. The chain has TRBV20-1 and TRBJ1-1; no clear D. There are 11 residues in the CDR3. V was clipped by 6 bases and J by 8 bases, with 13 bases between them. The germline V gene has CDR1 DFQATT and CDR2 SNEGSKA (reference sequence).

V gene TRBV6-1 combines with J gene TRBJ1-3; D is possibly TRBD1 (5 bases). V was shortened by 2 bases and J by 1 base, with 12 bases between the two germline ends. This CDR3 has 16 residues. Germline assignment: CDR1 MNHNS and CDR2 SASEGT. The CDR3 protein is CASSERERGSGNTIYF. The CDR3 nucleotides are TGTGCCAGCAGTGAAAGGGAGAGGGGATCTGGAAACACCATATATTTT.

This clone was seen only a few times. The V gene is TRBV7-8, the J gene TRBJ1-4; 8 nucleotides match TRBD1. Unmatched junction bases numbered 9, after V lost 5 bases and J lost 7 bases. The CDR3 covers 15 residues. Germline V lookup: CDR1 SGHVS, CDR2 FQNEAQ. This CDR3 reads CASSTNRGSPEKLFF. The CDR3 region has the DNA TGTGCCAGCAGCACCAACAGGGGGAGCCCTGAAAAACTGTTTTTT.

The chain joins TRBV9 to TRBJ2-4, with 9 bases that match TRBD1. Germline loops: CDR1 SGDLS, CDR2 YYNGEE. The CDR3 has 14 residues. V lost 3 bases to trimming and J lost 9 bases; unmatched junction nucleotides: 7. CDR3 DNA sequence: TGTGCCAGCAGCGCTGGACAGGGGTTTGCCATTCAGTACTTC. This encodes CASSAGQGFAIQYF.

J is TRBJ1-4 and V is TRBV7-8; no definite D call. CDR1 is SGHVS, CDR2 FQNEAQ, per germline. The CDR3 has 15 amino acids. The V gene lost 5 bases and the J gene lost 0 bases, with 10 bases spanning the gap. The DNA for the CDR3 is TGTGCCAGCAGCGTTGAGGTTGCAACTAATGAAAAACTGTTTTTT. Its translation is CASSVEVATNEKLFF.

The chain is built from TRBV7-8 and TRBJ2-7; D gene uncertain. The V and J ends lost 5 bases and 1 base respectively, with 6 bases between them. Per the germline V gene, CDR1 is SGHVS and CDR2 is FQNEAQ. This CDR3 spans 12 amino acids. CDR3 region: CASSPSSYEQYF. In nucleotides, the CDR3 is TGTGCCAGCAGCCCTAGTTCCTACGAGCAGTACTTC.

The chain uses TRBV6-4 and TRBJ2-1; possibly TRBD1 or TRBD2 for D (5 bases each). CDR3 length: 15 residues. Trimming took off 6 bases at V and 1 base at J, with 13 bases between the two ends. CDR1 MRHNA and CDR2 SNTAGT come from the germline V gene. Here the CDR3 reads CASSLDWGSYNEQFF. The CDR3 DNA sequence: TGTGCCAGCAGCCTCGACTGGGGGTCCTACAATGAGCAGTTCTTC.